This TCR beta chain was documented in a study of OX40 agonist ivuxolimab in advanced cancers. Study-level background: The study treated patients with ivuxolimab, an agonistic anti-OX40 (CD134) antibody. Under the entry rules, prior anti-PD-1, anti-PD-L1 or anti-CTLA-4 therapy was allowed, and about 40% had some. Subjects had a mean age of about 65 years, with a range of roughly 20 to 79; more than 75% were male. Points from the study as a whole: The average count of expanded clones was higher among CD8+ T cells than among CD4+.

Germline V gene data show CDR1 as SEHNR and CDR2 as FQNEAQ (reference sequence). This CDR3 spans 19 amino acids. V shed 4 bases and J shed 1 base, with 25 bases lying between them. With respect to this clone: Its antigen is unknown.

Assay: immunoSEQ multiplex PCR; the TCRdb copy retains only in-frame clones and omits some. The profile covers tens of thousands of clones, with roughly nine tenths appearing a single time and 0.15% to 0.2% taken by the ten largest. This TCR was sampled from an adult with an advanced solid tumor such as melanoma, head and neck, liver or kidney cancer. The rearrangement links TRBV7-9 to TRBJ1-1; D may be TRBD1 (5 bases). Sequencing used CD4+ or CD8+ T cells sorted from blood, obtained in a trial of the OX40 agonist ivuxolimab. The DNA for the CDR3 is TGTGCCAGCAGCTCCTCCCCCCTTAGGGGTCGTCGGGGGAACACTGAAGCTTTCTTT. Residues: CASSSSPLRGRRGNTEAFF.